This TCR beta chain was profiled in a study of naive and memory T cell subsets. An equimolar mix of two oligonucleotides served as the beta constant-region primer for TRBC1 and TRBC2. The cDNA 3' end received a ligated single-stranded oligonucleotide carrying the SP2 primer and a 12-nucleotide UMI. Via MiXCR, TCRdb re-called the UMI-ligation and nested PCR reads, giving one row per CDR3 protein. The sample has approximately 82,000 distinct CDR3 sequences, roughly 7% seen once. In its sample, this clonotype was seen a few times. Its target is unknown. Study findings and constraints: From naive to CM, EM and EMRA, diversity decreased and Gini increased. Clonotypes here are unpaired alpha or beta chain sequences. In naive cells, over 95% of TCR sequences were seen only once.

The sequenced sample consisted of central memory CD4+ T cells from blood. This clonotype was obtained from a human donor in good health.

The CDR3 DNA follows: TGCAGTGCTAGGGACCCTATTCGGACAGGTTTAAATGAAAAACTGTTTTTT. It translates to CSARDPIRTGLNEKLFF. The J gene is TRBJ1-4, the V gene TRBV20-1; 7 positions match TRBD1. Per germline, CDR1 DFQATT and CDR2 SNEGSKA (reference sequence). This CDR3 region has 17 residues. V lost 3 bases to trimming and J lost 5 bases; unmatched junction nucleotides: 15.